This T cell receptor (beta chain) was found in a study of T cell responses to AZD1222 COVID-19 vaccine. General study results and limits: Spike as a whole was targeted by vaccine-associated CD4 TCRs, dominant at 160-218 and 743-854. At study baseline, merely about 6 AZD1222 recipients were seropositive. Clonal diversity was possibly underestimated; the donors were predominantly white British and more often female.

This clone was seen only once. The antigen remains undetermined. The CDR3 consists of 16 residues. The V end was cut by 0 bases, the J end by 1 base, with 11 bases between. The germline V gene encodes CDR1 SGDLS and CDR2 YYNGEE. Clones were read by immunoSEQ multiplex PCR, and TCRdb kept only the in-frame ones, dropping some. The sample records under 100,000 clones, around nine tenths being singletons. The chain couples TRBV9 to TRBJ2-1; D tentatively reads TRBD1 or TRBD2 (6 bases each). The material was peripheral blood, obtained on day 0 of AZD1222 vaccination. The sequence was obtained from an adult in good health. This CDR3 reads CASSVGRGHSYNEQFF. In DNA, the CDR3 is TGTGCCAGCAGCGTAGGACGGGGGCATTCCTACAATGAGCAGTTCTTC.